Detailed here is one T cell receptor (beta chain). This sample was included in a study of blood T cell repertoires in COVID-19. In the study overall: COVID-19 samples from acute and convalescent phases originated in the United States, Italy and Spain. T cells, B-cell-depleted T cells, or PBMCs provided the cDNA or gDNA that served as material.

V lost 2 bases and J 5 bases, leaving 16 bases between the germline ends. The CDR3 extends over 16 amino acids. Germline V gene sequence: CDR1 SGHDN, CDR2 FVKESK. In the original workflow: Estimation of nucleated cell counts relied on the amplification of reference gene primers. Sequencing used immunoSEQ multiplex PCR; TCRdb keeps in-frame clones, though not all of them. V, J and clone size are those of that table, while D and trimming were read from the DNA. The table includes about 150,000 clones, roughly 82% detected once. The chain joins TRBV14 to TRBJ2-1; D is perhaps TRBD2 (7 bases). The sequence came from a woman in her fifties or sixties in a cohort sampled during active or convalescent COVID-19. Sample: peripheral blood. The CDR3 loop reads CASSQSGTGGNNEQFF. For the CDR3, the DNA is TGTGCCAGCAGCCAAAGTGGCACGGGGGGCAACAATGAGCAGTTCTTC.